This T cell receptor beta chain was sequenced for a study of blood T cells in healthy people across ages. Germline V CDR1 and CDR2: SQVTM, ANQGSEA. Trimming left V 3 bases short and J 2 bases short, with 15 bases between. This CDR3 region has 15 residues. There are a few counts of this clonotype. Sample-barcoded 5' priming and a J-beta primer mix drove a second PCR of about 6 to 12 cycles. Using its own MiXCR run on the 5' RACE reads, TCRdb lists one record per CDR3 protein. The sample contains about 1.5 million distinct CDR3 sequences, about 42% of which appear only once. The chain employs TRBV29-1 and TRBJ2-3; no firm D call. Material for sequencing was blood. The receptor was isolated from a woman younger than 35 in good health. The CDR3 here is CSVDPWEISTDTQYF. The CDR3 DNA follows: TGCAGCGTTGATCCGTGGGAAATTTCCACAGATACGCAGTATTTT.